This TCR beta chain was sequenced during a study of graft-versus-host responses after intestinal transplantation. In the study overall: As for transplant type, recipients had multivisceral, liver-intestinal, or isolated intestinal grafts. Induction using anti-thymocyte globulin, followed by tacrolimus and steroids for 2 to 4 years, was given to all recipients.

General study points: GvH clones were found in recipient marrow; some appeared first in ileum or blood.

Graft tissue was processed to release intraepithelial and lamina propria lymphocytes. Sequenced by immunoSEQ multiplex PCR; TCRdb stores in-frame clones only, minus some. The table shows just under 2,000 clones, with roughly nine tenths occurring only once. Turning to this clone: Its cognate antigen is unknown.

CDR1 KGHSH and CDR2 LQKENI come from the germline V gene. The CDR3 runs 18 residues. J was trimmed by 4 bases and V by 1 base; bases with no gene match: 13. The sequence was collected from a human patient who received an intestinal transplant, so some T cells may come from the graft donor. This material consisted of ileum tissue, taken less than 70 days after transplant. The chain employs TRBV18 and TRBJ1-3; 7 bases fit TRBD1. The DNA of the CDR3 is TGTGCCAGCTCACCACTCATTTCACAGGGGTTGGCGGGAAACACCATATATTTT. Protein product: CASSPLISQGLAGNTIYF.